This TCR beta chain was retrieved from a study of memory CD8 T cells in hepatitis C reinfection. Time point of the sample: peak reinfection, 3 to 8 weeks after reinfection detection. The sorted cells went straight to TCR sequencing with no prior in vitro expansion. Here immunoSEQ multiplex PCR was the method, and the copy in TCRdb shows in-frame clones only, minus some. The sample lists 40,000 to 45,000 clones; over 75% were seen once. Germline trimming cut 9 bases from V and 7 bases from J; bases unmatched to any gene: 12. Germline V gene sequence: CDR1 MNHEY, CDR2 SMNVEV (reference sequence). The CDR3 covers 13 residues.

This TCR derives from a man younger than 30 with hepatitis C virus infection. The V and J genes are TRBV27 and TRBJ2-7; 7 nucleotides line up with TRBD1. The specimen sequenced was naive CD8+ T cells sorted from blood. DNA for the CDR3: TGTGCCAGAGAAGATCTGGGACAGTCAGAGCAGTACTTC. It translates to CAREDLGQSEQYF.